The 26 T cell receptor beta chains given below trace back to one sample, sequenced in a study of shared clonotypes between healthy human individuals. Using immunoSEQ multiplex PCR, the repertoire was profiled, and TCRdb retains in-frame clones only, with some absent. This table has 470,000 or so clones, approximately 84% appearing once. The material sequenced was PBMCs. The receptors were sampled from a woman between 35 and 50 years old in good health. Some clones in this sample may be carry-over from other donors' samples.

As DNA, the CDR3 is TGCGCCAGCAGCTTGGATGGGACTAGTGTCCTCGAGCAGTACTTC. This sequence encodes CASSLDGTSVLEQYF. This chain links TRBV5-1 with TRBJ2-7; TRBD2 agrees at 8 bases. CDR3 size: 15 residues. CDR1 SGHRS and CDR2 YFSETQ come from the germline V gene. Trimming removed 0 bases from V and 6 bases from J; junction bases left unmatched: 8.

V usage is TRBV7-2 and J usage is TRBJ1-3; D gene uncertain. CDR3 length: 15 residues. The V and J ends lost 1 base and 0 bases respectively, with 7 bases between them. Germline CDR1 and CDR2: SGHTA and FQGNSA. CDR3 in amino acids: CASSLEGGSGNTIYF. Written as DNA, the CDR3 is TGTGCCAGCAGCTTAGAGGGCGGCTCTGGAAACACCATATATTTT.

The rearrangement links TRBV6-1 to TRBJ2-2; 7 nucleotides line up with TRBD1. The CDR3 sequence is 13 residues long. Germline V gene sequence: CDR1 MNHNS, CDR2 SASEGT. With 8 bases clipped from V and 3 bases from J, the junction kept 3 bases outside the gene matches. The CDR3 nucleotides read TGTGCCAGCCAGGGGGTTTACACCGGGGAGCTGTTTTTT. Residues: CASQGVYTGELFF.

With respect to this clone: This likely reflects a read error, since a far larger clone is one base away. The chain joins TRBV29-1 to TRBJ1-2, with D tentatively TRBD1 (5 bases). V shed 3 bases and J shed 2 bases, with 19 bases lying between them. Germline V lookup: CDR1 SQVTM, CDR2 ANQGSEA. CDR3 length: 16 residues. The CDR3 region is CSVEGVRWRANYGYTF. CDR3 sequence (DNA): TGCAGCGTTGAGGGGGTCAGGTGGCGCGCAAACTATGGCTACACCTTC.

This clone was counted between two and nine times. This chain joins TRBV5-4 and TRBJ1-2; TRBD1 might be the D (6 bases). This CDR3 region has 14 residues. The germline CDR1 and CDR2 sequences are SGHNT and YYREEE (reference sequence). V gave up 4 bases and J gave up 8 bases, with 18 bases separating them. The CDR3 sequence is CASSGKTGISGYTF. In nucleotides, the CDR3 is TGTGCCAGCAGCGGTAAGACAGGAATAAGCGGCTACACCTTC.

About this clone: One base separates it from a far larger clone, so it is likely a read error. Other DNA sequences within the sample encode an identical CDR3. The V and J genes are TRBV9 and TRBJ2-2; D is unclear. Germline loops: CDR1 SGDLS, CDR2 YYNGEE. The V gene lost 0 bases and the J gene lost 0 bases, with 9 bases spanning the gap. There are 16 residues in the CDR3. The CDR3, as DNA: TGTGCCAGCAGCGTAGGAGCGAGAGCGAACACCGGGGAGCTGTTTTTT. Encoded protein: CASSVGARANTGELFF.

The V and J genes are TRBV19 and TRBJ1-5; D not certain. V lost 3 bases and J lost 2, with 14 bases in between. CDR1 and CDR2 (germline): LNHDA, SQIVND (reference sequence). CDR3 length: 16 amino acids. Here the CDR3 DNA reads TGTGCCAGTAGTATCCCTGGTAGGGCGGGCAATCAGCCCCAGCATTTT. It encodes CASSIPGRAGNQPQHF.

Comments on this clone: A read error is likely here: a far larger clone is one base away. CDR3 in DNA: TGCAGAGGGGACAGGGTGAACACTGAAGCTTTCTTT. Translation: CRGDRVNTEAFF. This rearrangement joins TRBV29-1 to TRBJ1-1; TRBD1 agrees at 9 bases. There are 12 residues in the CDR3. Germline V gene data show CDR1 as SQVTM and CDR2 as ANQGSEA. The full variable domain, rest sourced from reference TRBV29-1 and TRBJ1-1, is SAVISQKPSRDICQRGTSLTIQCQVDSQVTMMFWYRQQPGQSLTLIATANQGSEATYESGFVIDKFPISRPNLTFSTLTVSNMSPEDSSIYLCRGDRVNTEAFFGQGTRLTVV.

The chain couples TRBV5-1 to TRBJ1-2, with TRBD1 matching 9 bases. The CDR3 spans 13 residues. CDR1 SGHRS and CDR2 YFSETQ come from the germline V gene. The V and J ends lost 2 bases and 8 bases, in that order; junction bases with no gene match: 4. The CDR3 region is CASSFGQGYGYTF. The CDR3, as DNA: TGCGCCAGCAGCTTCGGACAGGGGTACGGCTACACCTTC. The full variable domain, completed using reference TRBV5-1 and TRBJ1-2, is KAGVTQTPRYLIKTRGQQVTLSCSPISGHRSVSWYQQTPGQGLQFLFEYFSETQRNKGNFPGRFSGRQFSNSRSEMNVSTLELGDSALYLCASSFGQGYGYTFGSGTRLTVV.

This chain links TRBV19 with TRBJ2-1, with TRBD2 matching 10 bases. The CDR3 length is 14 residues. With 4 bases clipped from V and 7 bases from J, the junction kept 4 bases outside the gene matches. The germline V gene encodes CDR1 LNHDA and CDR2 SQIVND (reference sequence). CDR3 sequence (DNA): TGTGCCAGTAGTACCGGACTAGCGGATAATGAGCAGTTCTTC. The encoded protein is CASSTGLADNEQFF.

This clone was picked up a small number of times. It may be a read error: a sequence one base away is much more abundant. The V and J genes are TRBV19 and TRBJ1-2, with D tentatively TRBD1 (5 bases). V gave up 10 bases and J gave up 1 base, with 19 bases separating them. The CDR3 length is 15 residues. Germline CDR1 and CDR2: LNHDA and SQIVND (reference sequence). As DNA, the CDR3 is TGTGCCAATACCTTCGGAAGGGGAGGTAACTATGGCTACACCTTC. As protein: CANTFGRGGNYGYTF.

The rearrangement joins TRBV4-3 to TRBJ2-7; 9 bases fit TRBD2. The germline gives CDR1 LGHNA, CDR2 YSLEER. The CDR3 runs 17 residues. V dropped 1 base and J dropped 3; count of bases not matched to a gene: 10. The CDR3 DNA reads as TGCGCCAGCAGCCAAGGGGTGGCTAGCGGGAAAGGCTACGAGCAGTACTTC. Translating it yields CASSQGVASGKGYEQYF.

About this clone: A far larger clone is off by one base, so a read error is likely. This chain connects TRBV28 to TRBJ1-2; D is possibly TRBD1 (5 bases). Germline lookup yields CDR1 MDHEN and CDR2 SYDVKM. Deletions cut 3 bases from V and 5 bases from J, with 28 bases between. This CDR3 has 19 residues. CDR3 region: CASSFRLYERGLGLYGYTF. DNA of the CDR3: TGTGCCAGCAGTTTTCGACTCTACGAACGGGGCTTGGGTTTGTATGGCTACACCTTC.

The chain recombines TRBV28 with TRBJ2-5, with D possibly matching TRBD1 (5 bases). V lost 4 bases and J lost 3, with 18 bases in between. The CDR3 is 16 residues long. Germline CDR1 and CDR2: MDHEN and SYDVKM. The CDR3, as DNA: TGTGCCAGCAGTTCCGGCGTCTGGGGCGCGGAAGAGACCCAGTACTTC. Its translation: CASSSGVWGAEETQYF.

This chain links TRBV28 with TRBJ2-1, with D perhaps matching TRBD1 (5 bases). The germline CDR1 and CDR2 sequences are MDHEN and SYDVKM. V shed 5 bases and J shed 7 bases, with 21 bases lying between them. CDR3 size: 16 residues. DNA for the CDR3: TGTGCCAGCAGTCCAGGACCATCTTTCTCAGGGAATGAGCAGTTCTTC. Its translation is CASSPGPSFSGNEQFF.

CDR3 amino acids: CASSPGPHSNQPQHF. DNA of the CDR3: TGTGCCAGCTCACCGGGGCCCCATAGCAATCAGCCCCAGCATTTT. The gene calls are TRBV18 and TRBJ1-5, with TRBD1 as a possible D gene (5 bases). The germline V and J ends were trimmed by 3 bases and 0 bases, with 9 bases remaining between them. This CDR3 is built from 15 residues. Per the germline V gene, CDR1 is KGHSH and CDR2 is LQKENI.

With regard to this clone: A far larger clone is one base from this, pointing to a likely read error. The same CDR3 is also encoded by other DNA sequences in this sample. The chain joins TRBV29-1 to TRBJ1-5, with 9 bases that match TRBD1. J was trimmed by 5 bases and V by 4 bases; bases with no gene match: 6. The CDR3 extends over 14 amino acids. Germline V gene data show CDR1 as SQVTM and CDR2 as ANQGSEA. This CDR3 is CSVGGQGDHQPQHF. The CDR3 nucleotides are TGCAGCGTTGGGGGACAGGGCGATCATCAGCCCCAGCATTTT.

In regard to this clone: Since a far larger clone is one base different, this is likely a read error. The chain couples TRBV29-1 to TRBJ1-1; possibly TRBD1 for D (5 bases). From germline, CDR1 is SQVTM and CDR2 ANQGSEA. The CDR3 is made up of 13 amino acids. Trimming took 4 bases from V and 4 from J, leaving 13 bases between them. DNA for the CDR3: TGCAGCGTTGGAAGGGATGGGGGCACTGAAGCTTTCTTT. This translates into CSVGRDGGTEAFF. Together with reference TRBV29-1 and TRBJ1-1, the CDR3 gives the full variable domain: SAVISQKPSRDICQRGTSLTIQCQVDSQVTMMFWYRQQPGQSLTLIATANQGSEATYESGFVIDKFPISRPNLTFSTLTVSNMSPEDSSIYLCSVGRDGGTEAFFGQGTRLTVV.

J is TRBJ2-7 and V is TRBV18, with D possibly TRBD2 on 5 matching bases. Germline V gene lookup returns CDR1 KGHSH and CDR2 LQKENI. The CDR3 runs 13 residues. With 0 bases removed from V and 2 bases from J, the gap between germline ends came to 5 bases. CDR3 sequence: CASSPPSAYEQYF. The CDR3 DNA follows: TGTGCCAGCTCACCACCTAGCGCCTACGAGCAGTACTTC.

Note on this clone: Since a far larger clone is one base different, this is likely a read error. The V call is TRBV28, the J call TRBJ1-1; D is unclear. The germline V gene has CDR1 MDHEN and CDR2 SYDVKM. The CDR3 is 11 residues long. CDR3 sequence: CASSTYTEASF. CDR3 sequence (DNA): TGTGCCAGCAGTACTTACACTGAAGCTTCCTTT.

Concerning this clone: A far larger clone is one base from this, pointing to a likely read error. The CDR3 sequence is CASRAVTGELLF. Here the CDR3 DNA reads TGTGCCAGCAGAGCCGTTACCGGGGAGCTGCTTTTT. The rearrangement joins TRBV2 to TRBJ2-2, with D tentatively TRBD2 (5 bases). The germline gives CDR1 SNHLY, CDR2 FYNNEI. The CDR3 has 12 amino acids.

This sequence joins TRBV4-1 and TRBJ1-5; D is possibly TRBD1 (5 bases). The CDR3 has 16 amino acids. V was pared by 0 bases and J by 4 bases, with 13 bases between. Germline lookup yields CDR1 MGHRA and CDR2 YSYEKL. The CDR3 nucleotides are TGCGCCAGCAGCCAAGAAGGATCAGGGATTAATCAGCCCCAGCATTTT. It codes for CASSQEGSGINQPQHF.

The V gene is TRBV4-2, the J gene TRBJ1-2, with 7 bases that match TRBD1. Germline CDR1 LGHNA, CDR2 YNFKEQ. This CDR3 has 18 amino acids. Losses at the gene ends were 0 bases for V and 4 bases for J; bases not matched to a gene: 14. CDR3: CASSQELRQGQPIYGYTF. The CDR3 nucleotides are TGTGCCAGCAGCCAAGAACTGCGGCAGGGACAGCCAATCTATGGCTACACCTTC.

Comments on this clone: A read error is likely here: a far larger clone is one base away. V gene TRBV7-2 combines with J gene TRBJ1-2, with no clear D. Between the trimmed V and J ends, which lost 6 bases and 3 bases, there was a span of 11 bases. Germline-derived CDR1 and CDR2 are SGHTA and FQGNSA. The CDR3 extends over 13 amino acids. CDR3 in amino acids: CASRPTVYYGYTF. CDR3 bases: TGTGCCAGCAGGCCCACAGTGTACTATGGCTACACCTTC.

Comments on this clone: A far more abundant clone sits one base away, making this likely a read error. The rearrangement links TRBV29-1 to TRBJ1-1, with a weak D call TRBD1 (5 bases). CDR3 length equals 14 residues. CDR1 SQVTM and CDR2 ANQGSEA come from the germline V gene. Here the CDR3 reads CSVLGWGSDTKAFF. In nucleotides, the CDR3 is TGCAGCGTCCTCGGGTGGGGGTCGGACACTAAAGCTTTCTTT.

This clone was seen repeatedly, ten times or more. The chain couples TRBV10-3 to TRBJ1-2; perhaps TRBD1 as D (6 bases). Per germline, CDR1 ENHRY and CDR2 SYGVKD. CDR3 length equals 14 residues. Trimming cost V 7 bases and J 0 bases, with 12 bases left between them. The CDR3 bases are TGTGCCATCAAGGGTGACAGGACTAACTATGGCTACACCTTC. Translating gives CAIKGDRTNYGYTF.